These T cell receptor beta chains were read from a single sample in a study of response to subunit inactivated influenza vaccine. From the RT-PCR reads, TCRdb called clonotypes with MiXCR, one entry per CDR3 protein. Here the sample spans about 500,000 distinct CDR3 sequences, 16% being singletons. The sequences come from CD4+ T cells sorted from PBMCs, collected about 23 months after vaccination. Receptor source: a man in his fifties or sixties who received an inactivated influenza vaccine. Each CDR3 is given without its conserved first and last residue. D genes are given only for firm matches.

j_call d_call v_call cdr3_aa
TRBJ2-7 . TRBV28 ASNNWYEQY
TRBJ1-1 . TRBV7-2 ASSWGLQMNTEAF
TRBJ2-7 . TRBV5-1 ASSQDSLFYEQY
TRBJ2-7 TRBD1 TRBV7-6 ASSLGQGATYEQY
TRBJ2-7 . TRBV29-1 SAGEGGPTSEQY
TRBJ2-4 . TRBV7-6 ASSLDIKNIQY
TRBJ2-5 . TRBV20-1 SAHGGRGGETQY
TRBJ2-2 . TRBV2 ASSGGMNTGELF
TRBJ2-7 . TRBV6-2/TRBV6-3 ASSYLIGGANYEQY
TRBJ2-6 TRBD1 TRBV18 ASSLRTGGVSGANVLT
TRBJ1-2 . TRBV10-3 AISESAGYRGGYT
TRBJ2-7 TRBD2 TRBV6-5 ASSSHLYTSGGSYEQY
TRBJ1-2 . TRBV20-1 SARDPDGAVGGYT
TRBJ2-5 . TRBV4-1 ASSQGQAKETQY
TRBJ1-1 . TRBV28 ASSGGRTEAF
TRBJ2-2 . TRBV7-9 ASSPTPNTGELF